The present T cell receptor beta chain was sequenced within a study of OX40 agonist ivuxolimab in advanced cancers. Study information: Patients were dosed with the agonistic anti-OX40 (CD134) antibody ivuxolimab. Cohort: around 79% men, mean age around 55, aged about 20 to 79.

Clones were sequenced by immunoSEQ multiplex PCR, and TCRdb holds only the in-frame ones, with some missing. The table has about 35,000 clones, around 92% seen once. This sequence originates from an adult with an advanced solid tumor such as melanoma, head and neck, liver or kidney cancer. The sample here was CD4+ or CD8+ T cells sorted from blood, taken in a trial of the OX40 agonist ivuxolimab.

CDR3 coding DNA: TGTGCCAGCAGTCCCTCTCCCACAATCTATGGCTACACCTTC. Its translation: CASSPSPTIYGYTF. The rearrangement links TRBV28 to TRBJ1-2; D not resolved. Looked up from germline, CDR1 is MDHEN and CDR2 is SYDVKM. The V and J ends lost 5 bases and 4 bases respectively, with 14 bases between them. The CDR3 has 14 amino acids.